One and the same sample provided the 18 T cell receptor beta chains below, sequenced in a study of blood T cells in healthy people across ages. Primers used in a second PCR of about 7 to 12 cycles were a sample-barcoded 5' primer and a J-beta primer mix. MiXCR, applied by TCRdb to the 5' RACE reads, yields one record per CDR3 protein. The profile shows about 670,000 distinct CDR3 sequences, 52% of them singletons. The specimen sequenced was blood. All receptors derive from a woman older than 75 in good health.

V and J are TRBV6-5 and TRBJ1-6; no firm D call. The CDR3 runs to 16 residues. V dropped 0 bases and J dropped 10 bases, with 16 bases sitting between them. Germline V CDR1 and CDR2: MNHEY, SVGAGI. The CDR3 here is CASSYSDRGGKSPLHF. CDR3 sequence (DNA): TGTGCCAGCAGTTACTCGGACCGCGGTGGGAAGTCACCCCTCCACTTT.

This clonotype occurred a few times. The chain links TRBV11-1 to TRBJ2-5; 11 nucleotides align to TRBD2. With 5 bases clipped from V and 11 bases from J, the junction kept 13 bases outside the gene matches. The CDR3 totals 15 residues. Germline V CDR1 and CDR2: SGHAT, FQDESV (reference sequence). This CDR3 is CASSPTSGVYNEQYF. The CDR3 bases are TGTGCCAGCAGCCCGACTAGCGGGGTCTACAATGAGCAGTACTTC.

DNA of the CDR3: TGTGCCAGCAGTGAACTAGCGGGGGTCAATGAGCAGTTCTTC. Translation gives CASSELAGVNEQFF. The rearrangement joins TRBV2 to TRBJ2-1; 10 bases match TRBD2. There are 14 residues in the CDR3. CDR1 and CDR2 from the germline V gene are SNHLY and FYNNEI. The J segment lost 6 bases and the V segment lost 2 bases, leaving 1 base of the junction unmatched. Together with reference TRBV2 and TRBJ2-1, the CDR3 gives the full variable domain: EPEVTQTPSHQVTQMGQEVILRCVPISNHLYFYWYRQILGQKVEFLVSFYNNEISEKSEIFDDQFSVERPDGSNFTLKIRSTKLEDSAMYFCASSELAGVNEQFFGPGTRLTVL.

This clonotype has a count of ten or more. This chain joins TRBV7-2 and TRBJ2-7; no clear D. This CDR3 contains 13 residues. Between the trimmed V and J ends, which lost 1 base and 5 bases, there was a span of 9 bases. Germline loops: CDR1 SGHTA, CDR2 FQGNSA. The DNA for the CDR3 is TGTGCCAGCAGCTTAGTTTGGGCCGACGAGCAGTACTTC. Amino acid sequence: CASSLVWADEQYF.

This clonotype occurred once. CDR3 residues: CSASDSPFYNSPLHF. CDR3 bases: TGCAGTGCTAGCGACAGCCCCTTCTATAATTCACCCCTCCACTTT. This rearrangement joins TRBV20-1 to TRBJ1-6; tentative D call: TRBD1 (5 bases). Between the trimmed V and J ends, which lost 3 bases and 3 bases, there was a span of 12 bases. Germline V gene data show CDR1 as DFQATT and CDR2 as SNEGSKA (reference sequence). The CDR3 sequence is 15 residues long.

The chain joins TRBV11-2 to TRBJ1-1; D is unclear. Germline loops: CDR1 SGHAT, CDR2 FQNNGV. Trimming cost V 1 base and J 2 bases, with 11 bases left between them. The CDR3 is made up of 15 amino acids. The chain's CDR3 is CASSLAGGRNTEAFF. CDR3 DNA: TGTGCCAGCAGCTTAGCCGGCGGGCGCAACACTGAAGCTTTCTTT.

The J gene is TRBJ2-3, the V gene TRBV20-1; 8 bases line up with TRBD1. V lost 1 base and J lost 6; bases outside the gene matches: 6. Germline V gene lookup returns CDR1 DFQATT and CDR2 SNEGSKA (reference sequence). The CDR3 sequence is 14 residues long. The CDR3 nucleotides read TGCAGTGCTAGAGGACAGGGGCGCGGGGATACGCAGTATTTT. It translates to CSARGQGRGDTQYF.

This clonotype was seen a handful of times. The rearrangement links TRBV28 to TRBJ2-7; D may match TRBD1 or TRBD2 (7 bases each). Germline V gives CDR1 MDHEN, CDR2 SYDVKM. Trimming left V 4 bases short and J 1 base short, with 14 bases between. CDR3 length: 15 residues. This CDR3 reads CASSSARGGSYEQYF. The CDR3 nucleotides are TGTGCCAGCAGTTCCGCCAGGGGGGGTTCCTACGAGCAGTACTTC.

This sequence joins TRBV3-1 and TRBJ1-1; unclear D gene. The CDR3 covers 12 residues. The V and J ends lost 1 base and 6 bases respectively, with 6 bases between them. The V gene's germline CDR1 is LGHDT and CDR2 YNNKEL (reference sequence). CDR3 nucleotide sequence: TGTGCCAGCAGCCAAGTATCCGCTGAAGCTTTCTTT. Protein: CASSQVSAEAFF.

This rearrangement joins TRBV4-1 to TRBJ2-1; TRBD2 matches 10 bases. Germline assignment: CDR1 MGHRA and CDR2 YSYEKL. V gave up 1 base and J gave up 8 bases; unmatched junction bases: 17. The CDR3 covers 19 residues. CDR3 sequence: CASSQAFSASGRAGDEQFF. In DNA form, the CDR3 reads TGCGCCAGCAGCCAAGCATTCTCCGCCAGCGGGAGGGCCGGGGATGAGCAGTTCTTC.

V usage is TRBV5-1 and J usage is TRBJ1-2, with 8 positions matching TRBD1. V was clipped by 4 bases and J by 4 bases; unmatched bases: 12. CDR3 length equals 16 residues. The germline V gene has CDR1 SGHRS and CDR2 YFSETQ. The DNA of the CDR3 is TGCGCCAGCAGCGTGGACAGGGCGGCGGATGGCTATGGCTACACCTTC. The encoded protein is CASSVDRAADGYGYTF.

Many counts were recorded for this clonotype. The chain recombines TRBV24-1 with TRBJ1-2, with D possibly TRBD1 on 5 matching bases. This CDR3 is built from 14 residues. V lost 4 bases, J lost 4 bases, and 12 bases lay in between. Germline V gene lookup returns CDR1 KGHDR and CDR2 SFDVKD. The CDR3 DNA is TGTGCCACCAGTGACCGGGACGGAGGCTATGGCTACACCTTC. The encoded protein is CATSDRDGGYGYTF.

Regarding this clonotype: Being one base from a much bigger clone, this may be a read error. This chain links TRBV12-3 or TRBV12-4 with TRBJ1-3; D is ambiguous. The CDR3 is made up of 12 amino acids. The CDR3 coding sequence is TGTGCCCGCAGTTTTCTTGTGCACACCATATATTTT. It is translated as CARSFLVHTIYF.

The CDR3 DNA follows: TGTGCCAGCAGCCCCACTAGCGGGGGCCCAAGGAGCTCCTACGAGCAGTACTTC. This codes for CASSPTSGGPRSSYEQYF. The chain is built from TRBV7-9 and TRBJ2-7; 11 nucleotides match TRBD2. The CDR3 runs 18 residues. J lost 0 bases, V lost 5 bases, and 12 bases had no gene match. Germline CDR1 SEHNR, CDR2 FQNEAQ (reference sequence).

The chain recombines TRBV20-1 with TRBJ2-5, with 8 bases that match TRBD2. Germline V CDR1 and CDR2: DFQATT, SNEGSKA (reference sequence). V trimming: 6 bases; J trimming: 11 bases; junction bases outside the gene matches: 17. This CDR3 comprises 14 residues. In DNA, the CDR3 is TGCAGTGCCACGGGACGAGCGGGGGCTAATGAGCAGTACTTC. Encoded protein: CSATGRAGANEQYF.

Many counts were recorded for this clonotype. CDR3 protein: CSVRTSGRVYEQYF. In DNA form, the CDR3 reads TGCAGCGTCCGGACTAGCGGGAGGGTCTACGAGCAGTACTTC. The gene calls are TRBV29-1 and TRBJ2-7, with 15 bases that match TRBD2. Trimming removed 6 bases from V and 3 bases from J; junction bases left unmatched: 3. The CDR3 length is 14 residues. In germline, CDR1 is SQVTM, CDR2 ANQGSEA.

This clonotype was seen repeatedly, ten times or more. The chain links TRBV12-3 or TRBV12-4 to TRBJ1-1; no firm D call. V gave up 3 bases and J gave up 0 bases, with 11 bases separating them. CDR3 length: 15 amino acids. The CDR3 sequence: CASSLIGFMNTEAFF. Here the CDR3 DNA reads TGTGCCAGCAGTTTGATAGGGTTCATGAACACTGAAGCTTTCTTT.

This clonotype was observed at least ten times. The genes are TRBV29-1 and TRBJ2-7; 12 nucleotides line up with TRBD1. Germline trimming cut 1 base from V and 6 bases from J; bases unmatched to any gene: 4. The CDR3 totals 14 residues. Per germline, CDR1 SQVTM and CDR2 ANQGSEA. For the CDR3, the DNA is TGCAGCGTTGAAGGTGGGACAGGGGGCTTCGAGCAGTACTTC. The encoded protein is CSVEGGTGGFEQYF.